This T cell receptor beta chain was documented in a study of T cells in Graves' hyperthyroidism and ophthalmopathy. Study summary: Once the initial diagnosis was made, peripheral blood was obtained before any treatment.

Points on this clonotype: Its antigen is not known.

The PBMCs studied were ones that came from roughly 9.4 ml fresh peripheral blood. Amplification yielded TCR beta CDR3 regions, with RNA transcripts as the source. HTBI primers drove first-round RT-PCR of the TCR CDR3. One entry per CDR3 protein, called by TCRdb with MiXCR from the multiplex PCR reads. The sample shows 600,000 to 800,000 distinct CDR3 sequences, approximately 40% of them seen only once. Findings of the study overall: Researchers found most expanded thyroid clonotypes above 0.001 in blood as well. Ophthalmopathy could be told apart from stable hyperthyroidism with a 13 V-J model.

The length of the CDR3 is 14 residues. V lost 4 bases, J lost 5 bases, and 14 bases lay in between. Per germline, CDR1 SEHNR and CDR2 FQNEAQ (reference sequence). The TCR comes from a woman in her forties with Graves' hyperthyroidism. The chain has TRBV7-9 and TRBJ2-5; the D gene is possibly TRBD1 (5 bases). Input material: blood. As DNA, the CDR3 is TGTGCCAGCAGCTCGGACACTGCCTTGGAGACCCAGTACTTC. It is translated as CASSSDTALETQYF.